This TCR beta chain appears in the sequencing data of a study of shared clonotypes between healthy human individuals. Notes on the study in general: Non-shared clonotypes displayed generation probabilities falling below those of clonotypes present in all four donors. Large depth notwithstanding, sorted-subset sequencing proved incomplete by rarefaction.

Comments on this clone: Its matching antigen is unknown. In the same sample, other DNA sequences code for this CDR3.

CD45RO-negative cells were positively selected for CCR7, leaving out terminally differentiated effector memory CD45RA+ cells. Recent acute infections and vaccinations were absent in the healthy HIV-negative adult donors. TCRdb keeps only in-frame clones here, not all; method: immunoSEQ multiplex PCR. The sample yields about 2 million clones, over 85% seen once. Germline assignment: CDR1 SGHNT and CDR2 YYREEE (reference sequence). This CDR3 has 13 residues. The V and J ends lost 4 bases and 6 bases respectively, with 13 bases between them. The TCR sequence derives from a man aged 18 to 30 in good health. The V gene is TRBV5-4, the J gene TRBJ1-1; D is ambiguous. Sequences were obtained from naive CD8+ T cells sorted from blood. The CDR3 protein is CASSLFGGPEAFF. CDR3 DNA sequence: TGTGCCAGCAGCCTATTCGGCGGGCCTGAAGCTTTCTTT.